This T cell receptor (beta chain) was recovered during a study of CD8 T cells in ankylosing spondylitis. Study-wide results and caveats: Reportedly, matched ankylosing spondylitis synovial fluid was significantly enriched for disease-linked clones. What appeared characteristic of ankylosing spondylitis blood was a TCR beta motif of eight highly homologous variants.

Worth noting for this clonotype: What it binds is not known.

TCRdb redid the calling of the 5' RACE reads with MiXCR, one entry per CDR3 protein. The table has roughly 700,000 distinct CDR3 sequences, roughly 19% seen once. Germline lookup yields CDR1 DFQATT and CDR2 SNEGSKA (reference sequence). The V end was cut by 4 bases, the J end by 2 bases, with 12 bases between. The CDR3 length is 13 residues. The genes are TRBV20-1 and TRBJ2-7; D remains ambiguous. Sequencing was performed on blood, either unsorted or a sorted T cell fraction (not recorded which). The sequence came from a male donor with ankylosing spondylitis. CDR3 coding DNA: TGCAGTGCTATCCTCTATGACCCCTACGAGCAGTACTTC. Its translation is CSAILYDPYEQYF.